This T cell receptor (beta chain) was captured by sequencing in a study of blood T cell repertoires in COVID-19. Produced via immunoSEQ multiplex PCR; TCRdb's table is partial and in-frame only. The table has approximately 100,000 clones, more than 80% seen once. Specimen: peripheral blood. This TCR was sampled from a woman aged 55-70 years with acute or convalescent COVID-19.

The CDR3 is CASSLSPGGLGEQYF. The CDR3 DNA reads as TGCGCCAGCAGCTTGTCGCCGGGGGGGCTAGGCGAGCAGTACTTC. The V gene is TRBV5-1, the J gene TRBJ2-7, with 8 bases that match TRBD2. CDR3 length: 15 residues. V was clipped by 1 base and J by 6 bases; unmatched bases: 9. The germline CDR1 and CDR2 sequences are SGHRS and YFSETQ.